This T cell receptor beta chain was sequenced in a study of shared clonotypes between healthy human individuals. CD8 cells classed as naive were CD45RO-negative and positively selected for CCR7, excluding terminally differentiated effector memory CD45RA+ cells. Profiled with immunoSEQ multiplex PCR; TCRdb holds only in-frame clones, not every one. The data show 450,000 to 700,000 clones, less than 97% seen once. Germline values: CDR1 SNHLY, CDR2 FYNNEI. The V and J ends lost 9 bases and 7 bases, in that order; junction bases with no gene match: 7. The CDR3 is 12 residues long. This receptor was taken from a woman aged 30 to 39 in good health. This chain links TRBV2 with TRBJ2-7; 9 nucleotides agree with TRBD1. Sequencing was carried out using naive CD8+ T cells sorted from blood. The CDR3 nucleotides read TGTGCCAGTGGACAGGGGTCGAGTGAGCAGTACTTC. This encodes CASGQGSSEQYF.